The TCR beta chain described here comes from a study of sequential checkpoint blockade in melanoma. At the level of the study: Randomization was 1:1 between first-line nivolumab→ipilimumab and ipilimumab→nivolumab. After both sequences, patients received maintenance nivolumab.

The CDR3 contains 14 residues. The germline V gene has CDR1 LNHNV and CDR2 YYDKDF (reference sequence). V gave up 1 base and J gave up 3 bases, with 8 bases separating them. Treatment meaning: randomized to nivolumab then ipilimumab (arm A) or the reverse (arm B). No patient had prior DNA-damaging chemotherapy. Sorted cells were live CD3+CD8+, lacking CD19 and CD56, from PBMCs. Assay: immunoSEQ multiplex PCR; the TCRdb copy retains only in-frame clones and omits some. The sample holds roughly 20,000 clones, over 55% seen once. This clone was seen a few times. The rearrangement links TRBV15 to TRBJ2-3; D not resolved. Sample: CD8+ T cells sorted from blood (inferred from file names), taken from a patient given nivolumab and ipilimumab in sequence. This clonotype was sampled from a human donor with melanoma. CDR3 DNA: TGTGCCACCAGCAGAGGGGCTGTGACAGATACGCAGTATTTT. This gives the protein CATSRGAVTDTQYF.